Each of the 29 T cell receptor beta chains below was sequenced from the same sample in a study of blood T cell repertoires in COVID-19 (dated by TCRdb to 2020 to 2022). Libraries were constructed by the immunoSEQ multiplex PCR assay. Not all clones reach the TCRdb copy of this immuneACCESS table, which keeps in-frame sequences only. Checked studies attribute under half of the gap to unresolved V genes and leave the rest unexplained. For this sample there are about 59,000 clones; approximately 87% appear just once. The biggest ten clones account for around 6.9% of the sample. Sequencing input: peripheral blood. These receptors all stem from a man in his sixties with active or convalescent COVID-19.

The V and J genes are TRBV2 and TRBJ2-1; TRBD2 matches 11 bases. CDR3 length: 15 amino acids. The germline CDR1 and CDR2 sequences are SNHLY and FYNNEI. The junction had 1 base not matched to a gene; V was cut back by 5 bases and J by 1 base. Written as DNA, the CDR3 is TGTGCCAGCAGTTTAGCGGGAGGGTCCTACAATGAGCAGTTCTTC. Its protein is CASSLAGGSYNEQFF.

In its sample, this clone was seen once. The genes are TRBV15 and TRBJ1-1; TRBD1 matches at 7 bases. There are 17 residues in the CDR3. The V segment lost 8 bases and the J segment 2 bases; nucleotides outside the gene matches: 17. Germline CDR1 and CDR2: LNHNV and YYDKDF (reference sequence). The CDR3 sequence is CATYPTGLTGPNTEAFF. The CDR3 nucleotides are TGTGCCACCTATCCTACGGGCTTGACAGGGCCTAACACTGAAGCTTTCTTT. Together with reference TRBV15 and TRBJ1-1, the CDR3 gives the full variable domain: DAMVIQNPRYQVTQFGKPVTLSCSQTLNHNVMYWYQQKSSQAPKLLFHYYDKDFNNEADTPDNFQSRRPNTSFCFLDIRSPGLGDTAMYLCATYPTGLTGPNTEAFFGQGTRLTVV.

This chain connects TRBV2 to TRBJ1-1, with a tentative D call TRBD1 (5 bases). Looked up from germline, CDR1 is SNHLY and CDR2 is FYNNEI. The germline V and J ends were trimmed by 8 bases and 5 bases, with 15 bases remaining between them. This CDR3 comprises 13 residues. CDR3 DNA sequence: TGTGCCAGCGGGTCCAAGGACACTACTGAAGCTTTCTTT. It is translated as CASGSKDTTEAFF. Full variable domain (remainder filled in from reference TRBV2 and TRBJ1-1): EPEVTQTPSHQVTQMGQEVILRCVPISNHLYFYWYRQILGQKVEFLVSFYNNEISEKSEIFDDQFSVERPDGSNFTLKIRSTKLEDSAMYFCASGSKDTTEAFFGQGTRLTVV.

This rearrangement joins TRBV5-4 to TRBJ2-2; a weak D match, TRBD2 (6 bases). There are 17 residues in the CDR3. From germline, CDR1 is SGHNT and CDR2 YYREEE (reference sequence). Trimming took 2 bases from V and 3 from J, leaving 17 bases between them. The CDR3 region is CASSFPVGGKDTGELFF. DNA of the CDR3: TGTGCCAGCAGCTTTCCAGTAGGAGGGAAAGACACCGGGGAGCTGTTTTTT.

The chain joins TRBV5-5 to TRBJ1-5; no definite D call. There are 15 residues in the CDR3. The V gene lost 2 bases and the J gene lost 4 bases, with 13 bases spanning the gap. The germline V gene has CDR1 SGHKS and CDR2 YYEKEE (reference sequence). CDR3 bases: TGTGCCAGCAGCTTAGGTTACAGAACAAATCAGCCCCAGCATTTT. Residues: CASSLGYRTNQPQHF.

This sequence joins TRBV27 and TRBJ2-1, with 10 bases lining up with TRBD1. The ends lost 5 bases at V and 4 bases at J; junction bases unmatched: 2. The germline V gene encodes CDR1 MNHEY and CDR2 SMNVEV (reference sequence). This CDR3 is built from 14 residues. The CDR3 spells CASSPGQGYNEQFF. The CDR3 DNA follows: TGTGCCAGCAGTCCGGGACAGGGGTACAATGAGCAGTTCTTC.

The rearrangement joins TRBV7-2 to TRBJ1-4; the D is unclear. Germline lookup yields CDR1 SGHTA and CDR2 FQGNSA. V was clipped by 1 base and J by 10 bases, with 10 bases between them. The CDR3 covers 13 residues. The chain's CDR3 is CASSLEGGGKLFF. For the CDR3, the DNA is TGTGCCAGCAGCTTAGAAGGTGGAGGAAAACTGTTTTTT.

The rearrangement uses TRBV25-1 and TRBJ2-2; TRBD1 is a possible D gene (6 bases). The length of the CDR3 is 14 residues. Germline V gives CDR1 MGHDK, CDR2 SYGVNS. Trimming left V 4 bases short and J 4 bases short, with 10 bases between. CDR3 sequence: CASSATGSTGELFF. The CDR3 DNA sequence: TGTGCCAGCAGTGCAACAGGGAGCACCGGGGAGCTGTTTTTT.

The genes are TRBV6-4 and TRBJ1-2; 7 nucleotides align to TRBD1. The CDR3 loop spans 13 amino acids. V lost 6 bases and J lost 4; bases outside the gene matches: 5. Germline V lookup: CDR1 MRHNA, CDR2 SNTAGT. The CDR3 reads CASRQGMGYGYTF. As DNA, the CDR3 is TGTGCCAGCAGACAGGGGATGGGCTATGGCTACACCTTC.

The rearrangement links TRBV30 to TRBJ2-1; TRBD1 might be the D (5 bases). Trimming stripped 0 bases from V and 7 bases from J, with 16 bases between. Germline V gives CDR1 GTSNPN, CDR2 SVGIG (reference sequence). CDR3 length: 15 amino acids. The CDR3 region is CAWSVDVGLGNEQFF. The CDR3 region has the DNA TGTGCCTGGAGTGTAGACGTGGGGCTTGGGAATGAGCAGTTCTTC. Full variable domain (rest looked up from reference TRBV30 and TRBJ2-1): SQTIHQWPATLVQPVGSPLSLECTVEGTSNPNLYWYRQAAGRGLQLLFYSVGIGQISSEVPQNLSASRPQDRQFILSSKKLLLSDSGFYLCAWSVDVGLGNEQFFGPGTRLTVL.

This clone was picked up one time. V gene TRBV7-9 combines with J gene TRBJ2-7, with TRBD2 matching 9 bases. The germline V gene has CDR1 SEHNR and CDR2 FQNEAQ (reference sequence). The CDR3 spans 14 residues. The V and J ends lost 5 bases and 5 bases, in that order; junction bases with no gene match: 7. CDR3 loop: CASSVSGGNDEQYF. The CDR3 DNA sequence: TGTGCCAGCAGCGTGAGCGGGGGGAACGACGAGCAGTACTTC.

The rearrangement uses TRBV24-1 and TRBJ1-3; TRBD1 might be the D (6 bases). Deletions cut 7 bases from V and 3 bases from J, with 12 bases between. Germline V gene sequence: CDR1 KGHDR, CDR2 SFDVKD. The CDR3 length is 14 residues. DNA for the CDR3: TGTGCCACCAGCTCCTCAGGGGATGGAAACACCATATATTTT. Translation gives CATSSSGDGNTIYF.

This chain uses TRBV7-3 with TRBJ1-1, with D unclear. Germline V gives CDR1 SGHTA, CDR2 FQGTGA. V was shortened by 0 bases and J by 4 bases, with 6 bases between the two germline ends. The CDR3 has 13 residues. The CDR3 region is CASSLTLTTEAFF. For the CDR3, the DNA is TGTGCCAGCAGCTTAACCCTAACCACTGAAGCTTTCTTT.

CDR3 bases: TGTGCCAGTAGTAAGCCAGGGGGAATTGTCAATGAGCAGTTCTTC. This codes for CASSKPGGIVNEQFF. The chain joins TRBV19 to TRBJ2-1; TRBD1 aligns across 7 bases. Losses at the gene ends were 4 bases for V and 6 bases for J; bases not matched to a gene: 9. CDR1 and CDR2 from the germline V gene are LNHDA and SQIVND (reference sequence). The CDR3 sequence is 15 residues long. The complete variable domain, with remaining parts taken from reference TRBV19 and TRBJ2-1, reads DGGITQSPKYLFRKEGQNVTLSCEQNLNHDAMYWYRQDPGQGLRLIYYSQIVNDFQKGDIAEGYSVSREKKESFPLTVTSAQKNPTAFYLCASSKPGGIVNEQFFGPGTRLTVL.

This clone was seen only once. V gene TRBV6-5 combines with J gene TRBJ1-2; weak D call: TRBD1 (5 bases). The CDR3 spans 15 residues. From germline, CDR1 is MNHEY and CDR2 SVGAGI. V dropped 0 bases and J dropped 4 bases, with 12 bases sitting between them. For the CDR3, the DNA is TGTGCCAGCAGTTACTCGAGAAGGGGCGGCTATGGCTACACCTTC. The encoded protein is CASSYSRRGGYGYTF.

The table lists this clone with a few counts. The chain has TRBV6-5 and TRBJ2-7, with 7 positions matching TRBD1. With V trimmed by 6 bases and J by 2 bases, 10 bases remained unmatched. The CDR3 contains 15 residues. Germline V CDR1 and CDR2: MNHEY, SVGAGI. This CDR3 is CASRPTGTETYEQYF. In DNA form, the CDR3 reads TGTGCCAGCAGACCGACCGGGACAGAAACCTACGAGCAGTACTTC.

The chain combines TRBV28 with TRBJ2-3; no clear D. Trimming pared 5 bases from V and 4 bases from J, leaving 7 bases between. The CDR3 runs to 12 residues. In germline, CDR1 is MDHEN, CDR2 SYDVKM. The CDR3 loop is CASSPQADTQYF. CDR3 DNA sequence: TGTGCCAGCAGTCCCCAGGCAGATACGCAGTATTTT. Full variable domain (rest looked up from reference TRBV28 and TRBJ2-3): DVKVTQSSRYLVKRTGEKVFLECVQDMDHENMFWYRQDPGLGLRLIYFSYDVKMKEKGDIPEGYSVSREKKERFSLILESASTNQTSMYLCASSPQADTQYFGPGTRLTVL.

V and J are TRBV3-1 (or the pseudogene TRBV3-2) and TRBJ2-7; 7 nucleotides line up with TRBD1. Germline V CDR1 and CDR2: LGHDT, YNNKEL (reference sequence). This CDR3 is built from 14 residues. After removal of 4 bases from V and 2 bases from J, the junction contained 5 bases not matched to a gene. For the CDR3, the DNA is TGTGCCAGCAGCCGTGTGCAGGGGGCCTACGAGCAGTACTTC. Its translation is CASSRVQGAYEQYF.

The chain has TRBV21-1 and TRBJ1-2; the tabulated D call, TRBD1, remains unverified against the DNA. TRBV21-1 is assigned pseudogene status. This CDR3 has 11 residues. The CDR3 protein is CASSKGLGYTF. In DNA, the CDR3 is TGTGCCAGCAGCAAAGGGCTCGGCTACACCTTC.

The CDR3 nucleotides read TGTGCCAGCTCGGCGGGGGCCTACAATGAGCAGTTCTTC. Translating gives CASSAGAYNEQFF. This rearrangement joins TRBV18 to TRBJ2-1, with 7 nucleotides matching TRBD2. Germline trimming cut 6 bases from V and 2 bases from J; bases unmatched to any gene: 1. CDR1 and CDR2 (germline): KGHSH, LQKENI. This CDR3 comprises 13 residues. The whole variable domain, remainder taken from reference TRBV18 and TRBJ2-1, is NAGVMQNPRHLVRRRGQEARLRCSPMKGHSHVYWYRQLPEEGLKFMVYLQKENIIDESGMPKERFSAEFPKEGPSILRIQQVVRGDSAAYFCASSAGAYNEQFFGPGTRLTVL.

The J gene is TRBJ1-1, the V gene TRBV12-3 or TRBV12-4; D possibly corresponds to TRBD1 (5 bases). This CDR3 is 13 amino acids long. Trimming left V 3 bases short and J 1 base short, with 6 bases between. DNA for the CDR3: TGTGCCAGCAGTTTCGGACAGAACACTGAAGCTTTCTTT. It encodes CASSFGQNTEAFF.

The CDR3 spells CATRGSSNTGELFF. CDR3 in DNA: TGTGCCACCAGGGGCAGTTCGAACACCGGGGAGCTGTTTTTT. This chain uses TRBV24-1 with TRBJ2-2; no definite D call. The CDR3 runs 14 residues. Trimming stripped 7 bases from V and 0 bases from J, with 8 bases between. Germline CDR1 reads KGHDR; CDR2 reads SFDVKD.

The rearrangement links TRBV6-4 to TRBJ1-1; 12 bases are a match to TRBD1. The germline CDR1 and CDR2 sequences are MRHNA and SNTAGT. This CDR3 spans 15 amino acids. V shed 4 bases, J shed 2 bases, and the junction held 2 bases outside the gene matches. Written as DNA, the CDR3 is TGTGCCAGCAGTGGGGGGACAGGGGGCAACACTGAAGCTTTCTTT. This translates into CASSGGTGGNTEAFF.

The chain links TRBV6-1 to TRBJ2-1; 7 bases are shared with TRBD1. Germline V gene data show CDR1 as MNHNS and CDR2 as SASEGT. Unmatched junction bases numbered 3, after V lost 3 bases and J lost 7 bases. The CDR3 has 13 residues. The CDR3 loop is CASSERGLNEQFF. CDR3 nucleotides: TGTGCCAGCAGTGAGAGGGGGCTTAATGAGCAGTTCTTC.

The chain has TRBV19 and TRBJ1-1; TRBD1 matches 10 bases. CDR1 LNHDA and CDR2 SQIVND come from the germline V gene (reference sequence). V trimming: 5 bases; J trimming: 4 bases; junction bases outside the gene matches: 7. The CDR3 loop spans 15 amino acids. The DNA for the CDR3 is TGTGCCAGTAGTGACAGGACAGGGGGGACCACTGAAGCTTTCTTT. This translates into CASSDRTGGTTEAFF. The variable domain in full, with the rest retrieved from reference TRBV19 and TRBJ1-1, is DGGITQSPKYLFRKEGQNVTLSCEQNLNHDAMYWYRQDPGQGLRLIYYSQIVNDFQKGDIAEGYSVSREKKESFPLTVTSAQKNPTAFYLCASSDRTGGTTEAFFGQGTRLTVV.

The CDR3 bases are TGTGCCAGCAGCCCAGGGGGTCCCTACGAGCAGTACTTC. Its protein is CASSPGGPYEQYF. This chain links TRBV5-4 with TRBJ2-7; 7 positions agree with TRBD1. V dropped 4 bases and J dropped 2; count of bases not matched to a gene: 3. The length of the CDR3 is 13 residues. Germline CDR1 reads SGHNT; CDR2 reads YYREEE (reference sequence).

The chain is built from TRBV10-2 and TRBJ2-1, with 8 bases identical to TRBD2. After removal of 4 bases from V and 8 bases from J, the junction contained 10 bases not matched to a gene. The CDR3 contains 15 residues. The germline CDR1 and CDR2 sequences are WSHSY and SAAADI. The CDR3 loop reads CASSGGAGVRYEQFF. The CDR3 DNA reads TGCGCCAGCAGTGGAGGAGCGGGGGTTCGGTATGAGCAGTTCTTC.

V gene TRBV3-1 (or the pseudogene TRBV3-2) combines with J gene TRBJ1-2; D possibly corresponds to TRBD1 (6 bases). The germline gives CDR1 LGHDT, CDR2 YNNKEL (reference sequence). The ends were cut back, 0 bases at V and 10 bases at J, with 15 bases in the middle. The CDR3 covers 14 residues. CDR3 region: CASSQDPDSLAYTF. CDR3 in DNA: TGTGCCAGCAGCCAAGATCCGGACAGCTTGGCCTACACCTTC.

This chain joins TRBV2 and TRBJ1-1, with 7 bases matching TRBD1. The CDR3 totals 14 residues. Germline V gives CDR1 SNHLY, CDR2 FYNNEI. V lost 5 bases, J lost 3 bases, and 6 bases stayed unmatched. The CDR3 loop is CASSPQGTDTEAFF. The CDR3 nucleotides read TGTGCCAGCAGTCCACAGGGGACGGACACTGAAGCTTTCTTT.